The 8 T cell receptor beta chains given below trace back to one sample, sequenced in a study of blood T cell dynamics during melanoma immunotherapy. Profiling relied on immunoSEQ multiplex PCR, and the TCRdb table lists in-frame clones only, not all of them. The sample has 3,500 to 5,000 clones; approximately 90% are singletons. The time point is: week 3, after first cycle of checkpoint inhibitor. Material: blood, obtained from a patient treated with checkpoint blockade. These receptors originate from a human donor with melanoma.

A single count supports this clone. This sequence joins TRBV6-6 and TRBJ1-2; D is unclear. Germline V gene sequence: CDR1 MNHNY, CDR2 SVGAGI (reference sequence). The CDR3 is made up of 15 amino acids. Trimming left V 2 bases short and J 2 bases short, with 12 bases between. The CDR3 loop is CASSYVGRANYGYTF. The CDR3 DNA sequence: TGTGCCAGCAGTTACGTAGGGCGGGCCAACTATGGCTACACCTTC.

The chain has TRBV11-2 and TRBJ2-3; the match to TRBD1 covers 8 bases. V lost 5 bases, J lost 2 bases, and 3 bases stayed unmatched. The V gene's germline CDR1 is SGHAT and CDR2 FQNNGV. There are 14 residues in the CDR3. This chain's CDR3 is CASSRQGNTDTQYF. The CDR3 DNA reads TGTGCCAGCAGCCGACAGGGGAACACAGATACGCAGTATTTT.

The V gene is TRBV6-6, the J gene TRBJ1-5; D unresolved. Trimming shortened V by 4 bases and J by 7 bases, and 8 bases separated the two germline ends. Germline V gives CDR1 MNHNY, CDR2 SVGAGI (reference sequence). This CDR3 has 12 residues. CDR3 in DNA: TGTGCCAGCAGTTCTGGGGAACAGCCCCAGCATTTT. This gives the protein CASSSGEQPQHF.

The CDR3 is CASSPTGRTDTQYF. For the CDR3, the DNA is TGTGCCAGTTCCCCGACAGGGAGGACAGATACGCAGTATTTT. V is TRBV19 and J is TRBJ2-3; tentative D call: TRBD1 (7 bases). The V gene's germline CDR1 is LNHDA and CDR2 SQIVND (reference sequence). V lost 8 bases, J lost 3 bases, and 15 bases lay in between. CDR3 length equals 14 residues.

Here the CDR3 DNA reads TGCGCCAGCAGCTTGGGAGCGGGGGGAATCGAGACCCAGTACTTC. Translating gives CASSLGAGGIETQYF. The chain links TRBV5-1 to TRBJ2-5; TRBD2 matches 9 bases. Germline CDR1 and CDR2: SGHRS and YFSETQ. The V segment lost 0 bases and the J segment 5 bases; nucleotides outside the gene matches: 5. The CDR3 is 15 residues long.

V and J are TRBV5-1 and TRBJ2-7, with D perhaps TRBD1 (5 bases). Trimming shortened V by 0 bases and J by 3 bases, and 13 bases separated the two germline ends. The V gene's germline CDR1 is SGHRS and CDR2 YFSETQ. The CDR3 runs 15 residues. The CDR3 nucleotides are TGCGCCAGCAGCTTGGACTCGACAGAGAGCTACGAGCAGTACTTC. Its translation: CASSLDSTESYEQYF.

This clone occurred a few times. The chain is built from TRBV10-1 and TRBJ1-5; D remains ambiguous. The CDR3 loop spans 13 amino acids. Germline lookup yields CDR1 WNHNN and CDR2 SYGVQD (reference sequence). V was shortened by 11 bases and J by 6 bases, with 17 bases between the two germline ends. The CDR3 sequence is CAHTQVMRQPQHF. CDR3 coding DNA: TGCGCCCACACCCAGGTAATGCGTCAGCCCCAGCATTTT.

The chain recombines TRBV27 with TRBJ1-5; D is ambiguous. V was trimmed by 4 bases and J by 6 bases, leaving 16 bases between them. The V gene's germline CDR1 is MNHEY and CDR2 SMNVEV (reference sequence). The CDR3 length is 15 residues. CDR3 loop: CASSSSGVVGQPQHF. The CDR3, as DNA: TGTGCCAGCAGTTCTTCTGGGGTTGTTGGTCAGCCCCAGCATTTT.